The T cell receptor beta chain described here comes from a study of blood T cell repertoires in COVID-19. As for the study in general: In each case, the material was cDNA or gDNA derived from T cells, B-cell-depleted T cells, or PBMCs.

Original processing methods: Estimated nucleated cell counts came from reference gene primer amplification. Only in-frame clones appear in the TCRdb table, and some are missing; sequencing was by immunoSEQ multiplex PCR. V and J calls and clone size come straight from that table; D and trimming were deduced from the DNA. The sample holds some 23,000 clones; around nine tenths are singletons and the top ten take 18%. J lost 0 bases, V lost 0 bases, and 2 bases had no gene match. Germline CDR1 is SGDLS and CDR2 is YYNGEE. The CDR3 loop spans 15 amino acids. The sample was peripheral blood. The sequence was obtained from a human donor in a cohort sampled during active COVID-19. The chain joins TRBV9 to TRBJ1-1, with TRBD1 matching over 7 bases. The CDR3 sequence: CASSVGGQMNTEAFF. CDR3 nucleotide sequence: TGTGCCAGCAGCGTAGGGGGACAGATGAACACTGAAGCTTTCTTT.